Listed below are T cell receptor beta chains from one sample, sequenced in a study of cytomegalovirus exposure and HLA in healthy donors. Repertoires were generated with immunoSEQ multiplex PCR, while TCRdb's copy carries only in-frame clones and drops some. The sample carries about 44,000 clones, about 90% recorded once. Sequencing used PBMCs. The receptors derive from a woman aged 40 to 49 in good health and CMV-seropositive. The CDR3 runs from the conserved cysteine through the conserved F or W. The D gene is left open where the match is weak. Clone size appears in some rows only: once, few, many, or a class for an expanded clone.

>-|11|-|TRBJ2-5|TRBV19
CASSTSETQYF
TGTGCCAGTAGTACGAGTGAGACCCAGTACTTC
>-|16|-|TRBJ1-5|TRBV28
CASSLFSGRGNQPQHF
TGTGCCAGCAGTTTATTTTCGGGTCGGGGGAATCAGCCCCAGCATTTT
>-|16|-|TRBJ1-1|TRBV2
CASSEVTGNMNTEAFF
TGTGCCAGCAGCGAAGTAACAGGGAATATGAACACTGAAGCTTTCTTT
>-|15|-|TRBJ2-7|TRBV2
CASSALDRMRDEQYF
TGTGCCAGCAGTGCCCTTGACAGGATGAGGGACGAGCAGTACTTC
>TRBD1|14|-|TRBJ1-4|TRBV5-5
CASSLAGGIEKLFF
TGTGCCAGCAGCTTGGCAGGGGGGATTGAAAAACTGTTTTTT
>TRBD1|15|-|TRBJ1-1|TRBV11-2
CASSPPTGMNTEAFF
TGTGCCAGCAGCCCACCGACAGGGATGAACACTGAAGCTTTCTTT
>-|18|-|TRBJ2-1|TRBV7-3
CASSLEQGDRPTVDEQFF
TGTGCCAGCAGCTTAGAACAAGGTGACAGGCCCACGGTAGATGAGCAGTTCTTC
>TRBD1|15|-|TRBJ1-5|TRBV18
CASSPGTGANQPQHF
TGTGCCAGCTCACCCGGGACAGGGGCAAATCAGCCCCAGCATTTT
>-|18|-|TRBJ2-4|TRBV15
CATSRDLGATGPKNIQYF
TGTGCCACCAGCAGAGATCTTGGAGCCACAGGGCCAAAAAACATTCAGTACTTC
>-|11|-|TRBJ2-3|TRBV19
CASSISLAQYF
TGTGCCAGTAGTATTTCTTTAGCGCAGTATTTT
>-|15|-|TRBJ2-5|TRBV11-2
CASSLWAGEGETQYF
TGTGCCAGCAGCTTATGGGCGGGCGAGGGAGAGACCCAGTACTTC
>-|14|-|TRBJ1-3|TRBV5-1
CASSLDGGGNTIYF
TGCGCCAGCAGCTTGGACGGTGGTGGAAACACCATATATTTT
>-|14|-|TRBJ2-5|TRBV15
CATSRDRGQETQYF
TGTGCCACCAGCAGAGATAGGGGGCAAGAGACCCAGTACTTC
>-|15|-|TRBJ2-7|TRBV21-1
CASSTGQLPTYEQYF
TGTGCCAGCAGCACTGGACAGCTGCCAACCTACGAGCAGTACTTC
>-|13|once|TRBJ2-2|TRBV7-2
CASSRLVSGELFF
TGTGCCAGCAGCCGACTAGTCTCCGGGGAGCTGTTTTTT
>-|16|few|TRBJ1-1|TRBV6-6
CASSYSLTGVDTEAFF
TGTGCCAGCAGTTACTCACTAACAGGTGTGGACACTGAAGCTTTCTTT
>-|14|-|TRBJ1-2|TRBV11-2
CASSTPRPGYGYTF
TGTGCCAGCAGCACCCCGCGCCCAGGCTATGGCTACACCTTC
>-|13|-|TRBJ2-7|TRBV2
CASSDGSSYEQYF
TGTGCCAGCAGTGACGGGAGCTCCTACGAGCAGTACTTC
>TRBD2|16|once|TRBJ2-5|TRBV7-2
CASSFHSAGGQETQYF
TGTGCCAGCAGCTTTCATTCAGCGGGGGGGCAAGAGACCCAGTACTTC
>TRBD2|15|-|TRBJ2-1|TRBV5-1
CASSLGSGRVNEQFF
TGCGCCAGCAGCTTGGGTAGCGGGAGGGTCAATGAGCAGTTCTTC
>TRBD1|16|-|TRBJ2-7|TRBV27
CASSLKYGQGWREQYF
TGTGCCAGCAGTTTAAAATATGGACAGGGGTGGCGCGAGCAGTACTTC
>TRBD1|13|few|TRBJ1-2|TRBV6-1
CASSHDRGDGYTF
TGTGCCAGCAGTCACGACAGGGGGGATGGCTACACCTTC
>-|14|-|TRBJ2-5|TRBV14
CASSQSALQETQYF
TGTGCCAGCAGCCAGAGCGCCCTCCAAGAGACCCAGTACTTC
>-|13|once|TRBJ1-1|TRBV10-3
CAISSGANTEAFF
TGTGCCATCAGTTCAGGGGCGAACACTGAAGCTTTCTTT
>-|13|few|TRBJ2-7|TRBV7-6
CASSSPPSYEQYF
TGTGCCAGCAGCTCACCTCCGAGTTACGAGCAGTACTTC
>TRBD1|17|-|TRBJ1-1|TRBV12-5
CASGLVRTGGMNTEAFF
TGTGCTAGTGGTTTGGTGAGGACAGGGGGGATGAACACTGAAGCTTTCTTT
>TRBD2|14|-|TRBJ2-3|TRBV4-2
CASSASGNADTQYF
TGTGCCAGCAGCGCTAGCGGGAATGCAGATACGCAGTATTTT
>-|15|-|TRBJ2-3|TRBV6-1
CAILSEGSVLRTQYF
TGTGCCATCCTCTCGGAGGGTAGTGTTTTACGTACGCAGTATTTT
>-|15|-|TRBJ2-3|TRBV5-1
CASSLVVAGTDTQYF
TGCGCCAGCAGCTTGGTAGTAGCAGGCACAGATACGCAGTATTTT
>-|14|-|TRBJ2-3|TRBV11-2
CASSLSGIQTTKYF
TGTGCCAGCAGCTTATCCGGGATACAGACTACGAAGTATTTT
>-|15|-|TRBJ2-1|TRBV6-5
CASGRRDPRYNEQFF
TGTGCCAGCGGTCGGCGGGACCCCCGCTACAATGAGCAGTTCTTC
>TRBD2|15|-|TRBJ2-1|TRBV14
CASSQDTSGRREQFF
TGTGCCAGCAGCCAAGATACTAGCGGGAGGAGAGAGCAGTTCTTC
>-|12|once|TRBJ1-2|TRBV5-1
CASSLSGDGYTF
TGCGCCAGCAGCTTGTCGGGGGACGGCTACACCTTC
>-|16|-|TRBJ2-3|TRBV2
CASSEALQGLTDTQYF
TGTGCCAGCAGTGAAGCGCTTCAAGGACTCACAGATACGCAGTATTTT
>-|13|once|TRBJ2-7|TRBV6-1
CASSTDSFREQYF
TGTGCCAGCAGCACGGACAGTTTTAGAGAGCAGTACTTC
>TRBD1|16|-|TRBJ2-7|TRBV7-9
CASSPGVQGALREQYF
TGTGCCAGCAGCCCTGGGGTACAGGGGGCACTGAGGGAGCAGTACTTC
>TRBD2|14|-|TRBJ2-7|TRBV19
CASSSATSGSEQYF
TGTGCCAGTAGTTCGGCGACTAGCGGGAGCGAGCAGTACTTC
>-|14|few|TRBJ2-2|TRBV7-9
CASTAGTNTGELFF
TGTGCCAGCACGGCGGGAACGAACACCGGGGAGCTGTTTTTT
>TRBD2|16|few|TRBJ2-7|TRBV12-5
CASGSERGTVSGEQYF
TGTGCTAGTGGTTCGGAGCGGGGGACGGTGTCGGGCGAGCAGTACTTC
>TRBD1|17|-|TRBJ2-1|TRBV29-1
CSVLRGTDLSSYNEQLF
TGCAGCGTCCTTCGTGGGACAGACTTAAGCTCCTACAATGAGCAGCTCTTC
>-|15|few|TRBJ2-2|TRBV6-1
CASSETIANTGELFF
TGTGCCAGCAGTGAAACTATCGCGAACACCGGGGAGCTGTTTTTT